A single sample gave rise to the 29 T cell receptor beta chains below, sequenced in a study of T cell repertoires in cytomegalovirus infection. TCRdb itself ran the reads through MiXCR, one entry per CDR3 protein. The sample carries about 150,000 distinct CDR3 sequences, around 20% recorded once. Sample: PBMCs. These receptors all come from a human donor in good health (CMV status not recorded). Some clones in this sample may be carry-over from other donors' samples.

The CDR3 loop is CASSSAAGLYNEQFF. The CDR3 DNA reads as TGTGCCAGCAGCTCCGCCGCGGGGCTCTACAATGAGCAGTTCTTC. V and J are TRBV5-4 and TRBJ2-1, with D possibly matching TRBD2 (6 bases). This CDR3 region has 15 residues. Germline CDR1 SGHNT, CDR2 YYREEE (reference sequence). Trimming took off 3 bases at V and 3 bases at J, with 13 bases between the two ends.

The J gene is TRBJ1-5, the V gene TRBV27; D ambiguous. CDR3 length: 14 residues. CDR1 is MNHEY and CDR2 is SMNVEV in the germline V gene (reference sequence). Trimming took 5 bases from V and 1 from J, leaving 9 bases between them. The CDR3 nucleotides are TGTGCCAGCAGTCCAGCACGAAGCAATCAGCCCCAGCATTTT. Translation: CASSPARSNQPQHF.

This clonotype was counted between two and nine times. CDR3 nucleotide sequence: TGTGCCAGCAGCTTATCTGTGACAGGGGCTCCCCCCACAGATACGCAGTATTTT. Translating gives CASSLSVTGAPPTDTQYF. This sequence joins TRBV7-2 and TRBJ2-3, with 8 bases that match TRBD1. The CDR3 has 18 amino acids. The V segment lost 2 bases and the J segment 2 bases; nucleotides outside the gene matches: 12. Germline V gives CDR1 SGHTA, CDR2 FQGNSA.

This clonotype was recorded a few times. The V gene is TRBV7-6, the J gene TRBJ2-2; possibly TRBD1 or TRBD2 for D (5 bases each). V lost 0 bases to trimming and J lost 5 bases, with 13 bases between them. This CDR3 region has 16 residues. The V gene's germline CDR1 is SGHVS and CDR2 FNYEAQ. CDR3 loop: CASSLAPQGETGELFF. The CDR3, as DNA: TGTGCCAGCAGCTTAGCGCCGCAGGGAGAGACCGGGGAGCTGTTTTTT.

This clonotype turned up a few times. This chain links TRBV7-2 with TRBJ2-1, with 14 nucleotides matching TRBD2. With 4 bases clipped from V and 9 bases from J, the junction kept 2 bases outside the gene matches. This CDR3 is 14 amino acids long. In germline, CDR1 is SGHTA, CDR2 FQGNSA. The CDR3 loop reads CASSSGLAGGEQFF. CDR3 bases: TGTGCCAGCAGCTCCGGACTAGCGGGAGGTGAGCAGTTCTTC.

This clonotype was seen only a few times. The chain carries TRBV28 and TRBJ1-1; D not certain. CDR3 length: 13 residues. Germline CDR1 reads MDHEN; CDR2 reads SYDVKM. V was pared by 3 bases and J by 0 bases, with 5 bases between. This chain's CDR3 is CASSFLVNTEAFF. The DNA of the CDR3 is TGTGCCAGCAGTTTTTTAGTGAACACTGAAGCTTTCTTT.

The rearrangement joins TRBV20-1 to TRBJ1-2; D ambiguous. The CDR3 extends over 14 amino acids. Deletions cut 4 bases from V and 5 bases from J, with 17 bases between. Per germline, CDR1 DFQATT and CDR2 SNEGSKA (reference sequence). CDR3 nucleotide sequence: TGCAGTGCTACCAACCCAACGGACGGATATGGCTACACCTTC. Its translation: CSATNPTDGYGYTF.

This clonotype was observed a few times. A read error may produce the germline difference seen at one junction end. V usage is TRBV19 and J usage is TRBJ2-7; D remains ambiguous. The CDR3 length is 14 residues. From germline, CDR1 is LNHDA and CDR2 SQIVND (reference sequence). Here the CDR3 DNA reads TGTGCTAGTAGTTCCCCACAGCCGTCCTACGAGCAGTACTTC. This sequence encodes CASSSPQPSYEQYF.

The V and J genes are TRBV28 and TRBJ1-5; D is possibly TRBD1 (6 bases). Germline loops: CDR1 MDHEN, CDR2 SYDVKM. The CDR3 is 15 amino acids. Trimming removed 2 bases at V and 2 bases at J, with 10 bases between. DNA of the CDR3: TGTGCCAGCAGTTTACGGGGGGCTGGCAATCAGCCCCAGCATTTT. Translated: CASSLRGAGNQPQHF.

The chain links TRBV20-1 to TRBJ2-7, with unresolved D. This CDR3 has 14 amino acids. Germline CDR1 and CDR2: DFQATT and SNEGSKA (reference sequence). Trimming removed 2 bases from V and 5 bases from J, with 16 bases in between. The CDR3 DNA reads TGCAGTGCTAGATATACTTCGAGAGGTAACGAGCAGTACTTC. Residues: CSARYTSRGNEQYF.

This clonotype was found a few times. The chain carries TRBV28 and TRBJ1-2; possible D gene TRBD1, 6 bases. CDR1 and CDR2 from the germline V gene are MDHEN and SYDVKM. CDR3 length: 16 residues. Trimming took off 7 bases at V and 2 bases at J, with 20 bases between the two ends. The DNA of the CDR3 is TGTGCCAGCACCTCACCCTGGGGGGGGCAGAACTATGGCTACACCTTC. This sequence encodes CASTSPWGGQNYGYTF.

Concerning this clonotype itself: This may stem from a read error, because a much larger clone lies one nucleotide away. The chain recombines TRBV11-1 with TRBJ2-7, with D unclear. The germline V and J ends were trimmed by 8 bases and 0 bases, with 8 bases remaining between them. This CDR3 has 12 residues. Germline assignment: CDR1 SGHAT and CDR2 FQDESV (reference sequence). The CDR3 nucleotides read TGTGCCAGCCGCTGGAGCTCCTACGAGCAGTACTTC. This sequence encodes CASRWSSYEQYF.

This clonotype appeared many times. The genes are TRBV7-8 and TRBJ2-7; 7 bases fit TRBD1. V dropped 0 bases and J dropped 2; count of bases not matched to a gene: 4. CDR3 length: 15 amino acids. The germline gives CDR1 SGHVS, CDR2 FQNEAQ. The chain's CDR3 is CASSLARDSAYEQYF. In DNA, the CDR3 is TGTGCCAGCAGCTTAGCGAGGGACAGCGCCTACGAGCAGTACTTC.

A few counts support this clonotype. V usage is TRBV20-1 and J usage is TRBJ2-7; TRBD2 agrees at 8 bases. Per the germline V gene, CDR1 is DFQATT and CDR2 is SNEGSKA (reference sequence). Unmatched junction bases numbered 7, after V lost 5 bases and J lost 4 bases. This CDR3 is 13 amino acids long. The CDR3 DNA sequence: TGCAGTGCTGTTAGCGGGACCCAATACGAGCAGTACTTC. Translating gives CSAVSGTQYEQYF.

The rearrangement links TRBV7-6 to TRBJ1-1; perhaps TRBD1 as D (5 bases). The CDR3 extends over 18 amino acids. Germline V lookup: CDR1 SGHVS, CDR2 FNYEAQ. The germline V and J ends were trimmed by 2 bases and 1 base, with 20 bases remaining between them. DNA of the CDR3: TGTGCCAGCAGCTTATCCCCCGGGACCTCTCTGGGGAACACTGAAGCTTTCTTT. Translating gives CASSLSPGTSLGNTEAFF.

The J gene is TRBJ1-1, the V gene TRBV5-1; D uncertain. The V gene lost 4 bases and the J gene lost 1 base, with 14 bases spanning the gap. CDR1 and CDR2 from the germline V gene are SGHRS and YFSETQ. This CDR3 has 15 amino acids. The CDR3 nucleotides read TGCGCCAGCAGCCCCCTCCCAAAGGGGAACACTGAAGCTTTCTTT. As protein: CASSPLPKGNTEAFF.

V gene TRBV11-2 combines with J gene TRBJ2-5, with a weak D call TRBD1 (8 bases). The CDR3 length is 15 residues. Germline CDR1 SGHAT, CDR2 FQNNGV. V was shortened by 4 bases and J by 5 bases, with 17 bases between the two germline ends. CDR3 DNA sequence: TGTGCCAGCAGCTACCGAGGACAGGGAGGGGAGACCCAGTACTTC. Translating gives CASSYRGQGGETQYF.

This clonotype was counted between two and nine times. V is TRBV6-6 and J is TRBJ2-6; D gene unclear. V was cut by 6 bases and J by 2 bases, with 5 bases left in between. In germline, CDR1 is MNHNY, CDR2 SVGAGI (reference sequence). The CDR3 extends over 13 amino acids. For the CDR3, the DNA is TGTGCCAGCAGCCGACCTGGGGCCAACGTCCTGACTTTC. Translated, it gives CASSRPGANVLTF.

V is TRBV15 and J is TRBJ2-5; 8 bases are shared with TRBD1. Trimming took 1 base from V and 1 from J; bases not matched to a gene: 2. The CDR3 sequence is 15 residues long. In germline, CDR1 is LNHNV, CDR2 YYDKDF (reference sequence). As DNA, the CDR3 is TGTGCCACCAGCAGAGTAACAGGGGGCCAAGAGACCCAGTACTTC. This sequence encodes CATSRVTGGQETQYF.

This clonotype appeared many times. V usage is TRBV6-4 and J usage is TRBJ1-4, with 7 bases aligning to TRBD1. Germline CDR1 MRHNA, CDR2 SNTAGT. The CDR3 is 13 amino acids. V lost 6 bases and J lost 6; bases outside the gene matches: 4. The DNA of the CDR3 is TGTGCCAGCAGCCGAGACAGGGATGAAAAACTGTTTTTT. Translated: CASSRDRDEKLFF.

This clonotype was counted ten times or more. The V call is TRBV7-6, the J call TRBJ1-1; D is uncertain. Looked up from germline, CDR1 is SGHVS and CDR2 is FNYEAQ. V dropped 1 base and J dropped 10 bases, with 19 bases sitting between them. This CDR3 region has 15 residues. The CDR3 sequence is CASSLGRSLETRAFF. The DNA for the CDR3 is TGTGCCAGCAGCTTAGGCCGGTCGCTTGAAACCAGAGCTTTCTTT.

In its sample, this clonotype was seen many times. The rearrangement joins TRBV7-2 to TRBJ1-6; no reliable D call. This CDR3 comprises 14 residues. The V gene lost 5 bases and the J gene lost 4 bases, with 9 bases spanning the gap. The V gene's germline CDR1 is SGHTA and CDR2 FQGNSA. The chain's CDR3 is CASSRGRYNSPLHF. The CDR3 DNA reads TGTGCCAGCAGCCGAGGACGGTATAATTCACCCCTCCACTTT. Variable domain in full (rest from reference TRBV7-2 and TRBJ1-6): GAGVSQSPSNKVTEKGKDVELRCDPISGHTALYWYRQSLGQGLEFLIYFQGNSAPDKSGLPSDRFSAERTGGSVSTLTIQRTQQEDSAVYLCASSRGRYNSPLHFGNGTRLTVT.

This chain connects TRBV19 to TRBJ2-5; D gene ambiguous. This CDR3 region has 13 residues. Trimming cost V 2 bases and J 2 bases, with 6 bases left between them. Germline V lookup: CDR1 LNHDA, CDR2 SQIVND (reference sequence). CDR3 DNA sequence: TGTGCCAGTAGTATATCCGGACAAGAGACCCAGTACTTC. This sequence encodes CASSISGQETQYF. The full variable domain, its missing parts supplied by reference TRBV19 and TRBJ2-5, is DGGITQSPKYLFRKEGQNVTLSCEQNLNHDAMYWYRQDPGQGLRLIYYSQIVNDFQKGDIAEGYSVSREKKESFPLTVTSAQKNPTAFYLCASSISGQETQYFGPGTRLLVL.

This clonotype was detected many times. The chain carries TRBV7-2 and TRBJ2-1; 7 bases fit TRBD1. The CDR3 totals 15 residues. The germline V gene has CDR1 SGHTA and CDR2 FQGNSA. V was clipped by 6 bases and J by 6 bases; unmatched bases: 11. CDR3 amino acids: CASSTGTAVFNEQFF. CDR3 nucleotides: TGTGCCAGCAGTACCGGGACAGCCGTATTCAATGAGCAGTTCTTC. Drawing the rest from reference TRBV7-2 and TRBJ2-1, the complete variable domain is GAGVSQSPSNKVTEKGKDVELRCDPISGHTALYWYRQSLGQGLEFLIYFQGNSAPDKSGLPSDRFSAERTGGSVSTLTIQRTQQEDSAVYLCASSTGTAVFNEQFFGPGTRLTVL.

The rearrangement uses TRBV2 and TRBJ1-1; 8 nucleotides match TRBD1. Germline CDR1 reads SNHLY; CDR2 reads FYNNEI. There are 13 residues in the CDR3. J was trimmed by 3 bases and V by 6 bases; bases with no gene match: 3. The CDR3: CASRYRGDTEAFF. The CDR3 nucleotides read TGTGCCAGCAGGTACAGGGGGGACACTGAAGCTTTCTTT.

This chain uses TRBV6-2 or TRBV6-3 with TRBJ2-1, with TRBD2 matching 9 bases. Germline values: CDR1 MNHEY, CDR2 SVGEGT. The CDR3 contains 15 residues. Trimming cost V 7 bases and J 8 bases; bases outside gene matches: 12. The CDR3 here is CASTTRGSGRDEQFF. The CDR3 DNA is TGTGCCAGCACCACGCGGGGTAGCGGGAGAGATGAGCAGTTCTTC.

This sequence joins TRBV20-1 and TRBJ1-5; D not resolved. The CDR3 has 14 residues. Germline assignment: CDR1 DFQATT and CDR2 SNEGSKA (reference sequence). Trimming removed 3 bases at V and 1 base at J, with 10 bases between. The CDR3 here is CSASPGFSNQPQHF. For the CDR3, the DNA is TGCAGTGCTAGTCCCGGGTTCAGCAATCAGCCCCAGCATTTT.

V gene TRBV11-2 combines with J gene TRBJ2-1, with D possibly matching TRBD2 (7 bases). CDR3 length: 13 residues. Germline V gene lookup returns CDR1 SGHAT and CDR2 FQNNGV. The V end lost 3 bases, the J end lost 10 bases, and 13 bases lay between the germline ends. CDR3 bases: TGTGCCAGCAGCTTGGGGACTACAGGGGAGCAGTTCTTC. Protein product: CASSLGTTGEQFF.

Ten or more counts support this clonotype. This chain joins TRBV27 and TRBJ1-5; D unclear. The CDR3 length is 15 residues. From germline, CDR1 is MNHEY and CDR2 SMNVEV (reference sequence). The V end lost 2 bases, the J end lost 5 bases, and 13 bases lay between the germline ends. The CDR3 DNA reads TGTGCCAGCAGTTTACACTACAGCGCGGATCAGCCCCAGCATTTT. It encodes CASSLHYSADQPQHF.